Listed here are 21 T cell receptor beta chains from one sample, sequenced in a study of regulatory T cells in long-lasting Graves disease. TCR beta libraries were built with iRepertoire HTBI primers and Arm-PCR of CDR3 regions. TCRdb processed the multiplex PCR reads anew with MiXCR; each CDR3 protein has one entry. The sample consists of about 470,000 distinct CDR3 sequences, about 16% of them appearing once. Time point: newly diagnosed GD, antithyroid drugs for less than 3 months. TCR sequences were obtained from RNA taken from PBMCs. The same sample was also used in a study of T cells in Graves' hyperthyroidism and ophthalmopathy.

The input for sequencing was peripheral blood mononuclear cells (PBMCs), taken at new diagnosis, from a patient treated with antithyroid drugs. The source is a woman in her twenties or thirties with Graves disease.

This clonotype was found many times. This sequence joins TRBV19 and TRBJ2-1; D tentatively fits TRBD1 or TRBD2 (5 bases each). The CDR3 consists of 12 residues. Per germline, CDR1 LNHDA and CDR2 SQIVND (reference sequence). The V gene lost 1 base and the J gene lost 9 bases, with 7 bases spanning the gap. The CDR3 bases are TGTGCCAGTAGTATAGCGGGACGTGAGCAGTTCTTC. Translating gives CASSIAGREQFF.

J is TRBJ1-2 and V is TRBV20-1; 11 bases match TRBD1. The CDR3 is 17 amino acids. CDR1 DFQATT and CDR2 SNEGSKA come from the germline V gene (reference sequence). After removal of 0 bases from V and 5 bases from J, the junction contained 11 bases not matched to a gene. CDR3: CSARDFRTGGEGYGYTF. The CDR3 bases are TGCAGTGCTAGAGATTTCAGGACAGGGGGCGAGGGGTATGGCTACACCTTC.

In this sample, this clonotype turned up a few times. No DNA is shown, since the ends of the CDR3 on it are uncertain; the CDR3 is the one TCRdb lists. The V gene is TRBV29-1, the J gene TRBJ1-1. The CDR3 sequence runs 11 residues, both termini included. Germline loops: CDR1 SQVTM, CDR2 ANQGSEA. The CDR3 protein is CSVAGGTEVFF.

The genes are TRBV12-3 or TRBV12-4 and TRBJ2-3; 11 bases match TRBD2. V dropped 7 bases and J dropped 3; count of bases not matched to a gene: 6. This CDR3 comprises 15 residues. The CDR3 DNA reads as TGTGCCAGCATCCCGACTAGCGGGACGACAGATACGCAGTATTTT. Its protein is CASIPTSGTTDTQYF.

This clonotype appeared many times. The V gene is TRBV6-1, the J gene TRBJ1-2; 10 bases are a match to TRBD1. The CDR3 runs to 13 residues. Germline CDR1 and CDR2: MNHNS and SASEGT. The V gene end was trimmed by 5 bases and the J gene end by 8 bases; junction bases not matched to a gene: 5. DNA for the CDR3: TGTGCCAGCAGTACGGGACAGGGGCGAGGCTACACCTTC. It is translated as CASSTGQGRGYTF.

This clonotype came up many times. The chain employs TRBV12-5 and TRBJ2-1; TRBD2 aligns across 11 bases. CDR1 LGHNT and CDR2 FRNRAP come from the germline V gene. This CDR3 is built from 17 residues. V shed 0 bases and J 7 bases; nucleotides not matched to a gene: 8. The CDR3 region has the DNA TGTGCTAGTGGTTTGGTAACGACTAGCGGGATCCGGAATGAGCAGTTCTTC. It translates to CASGLVTTSGIRNEQFF.

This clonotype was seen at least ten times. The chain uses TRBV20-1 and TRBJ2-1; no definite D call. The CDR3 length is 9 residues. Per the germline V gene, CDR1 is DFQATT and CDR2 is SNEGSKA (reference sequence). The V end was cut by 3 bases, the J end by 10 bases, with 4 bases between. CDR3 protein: CSASAEQFF. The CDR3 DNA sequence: TGCAGTGCTAGTGCCGAGCAGTTCTTC.

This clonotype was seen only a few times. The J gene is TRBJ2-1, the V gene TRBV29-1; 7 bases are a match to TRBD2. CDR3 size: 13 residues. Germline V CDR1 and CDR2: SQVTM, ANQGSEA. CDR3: CSSLADTYNEQFF. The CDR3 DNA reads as TGCAGTTCTCTAGCGGATACATACAATGAGCAGTTCTTC.

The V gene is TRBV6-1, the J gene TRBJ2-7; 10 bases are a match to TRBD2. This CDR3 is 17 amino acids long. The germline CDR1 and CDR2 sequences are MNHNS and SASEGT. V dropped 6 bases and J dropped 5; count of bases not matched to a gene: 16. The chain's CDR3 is CASRPPHPSGSSHEQYF. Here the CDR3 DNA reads TGTGCCAGCAGGCCACCGCATCCTAGCGGGAGTTCGCACGAGCAGTACTTC.

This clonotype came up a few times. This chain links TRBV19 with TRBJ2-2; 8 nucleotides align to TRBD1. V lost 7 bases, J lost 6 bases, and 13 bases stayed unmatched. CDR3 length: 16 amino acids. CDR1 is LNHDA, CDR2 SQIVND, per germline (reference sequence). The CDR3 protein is CASTFGQGSFSGELFF. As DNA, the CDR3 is TGTGCCAGTACCTTCGGACAGGGTAGTTTTTCCGGGGAGCTGTTTTTT.

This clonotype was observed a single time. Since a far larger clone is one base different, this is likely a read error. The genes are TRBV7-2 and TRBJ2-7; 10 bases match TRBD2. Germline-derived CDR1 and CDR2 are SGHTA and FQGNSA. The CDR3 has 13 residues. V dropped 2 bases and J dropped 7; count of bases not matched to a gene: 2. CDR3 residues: CASSLLLAGEQYF. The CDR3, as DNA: TGTGCCAGCAGCTTACTACTAGCGGGGGAGCAGTACTTC.

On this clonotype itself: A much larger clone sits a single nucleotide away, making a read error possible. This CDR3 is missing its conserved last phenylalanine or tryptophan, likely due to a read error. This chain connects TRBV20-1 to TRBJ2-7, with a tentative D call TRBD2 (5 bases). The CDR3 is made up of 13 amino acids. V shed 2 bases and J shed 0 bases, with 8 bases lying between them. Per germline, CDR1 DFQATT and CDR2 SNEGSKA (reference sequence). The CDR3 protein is CSARLAYSYEQYS. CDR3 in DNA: TGCAGTGCTAGACTAGCTTACTCCTACGAGCAGTACTCC.

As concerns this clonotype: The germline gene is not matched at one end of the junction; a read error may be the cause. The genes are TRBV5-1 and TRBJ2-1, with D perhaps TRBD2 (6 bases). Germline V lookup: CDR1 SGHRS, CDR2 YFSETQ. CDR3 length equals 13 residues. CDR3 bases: TGCGCCAGCAGCTTGGGAGCGGGCAATGAGCAGTCCTTC. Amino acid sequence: CASSLGAGNEQSF.

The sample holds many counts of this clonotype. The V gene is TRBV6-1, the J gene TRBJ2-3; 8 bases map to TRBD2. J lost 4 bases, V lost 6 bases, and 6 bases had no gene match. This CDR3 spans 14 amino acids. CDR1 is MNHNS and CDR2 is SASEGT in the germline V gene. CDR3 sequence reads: CASSTGTRPDTQYF. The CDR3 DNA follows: TGTGCCAGCAGCACCGGGACTAGGCCAGATACGCAGTATTTT.

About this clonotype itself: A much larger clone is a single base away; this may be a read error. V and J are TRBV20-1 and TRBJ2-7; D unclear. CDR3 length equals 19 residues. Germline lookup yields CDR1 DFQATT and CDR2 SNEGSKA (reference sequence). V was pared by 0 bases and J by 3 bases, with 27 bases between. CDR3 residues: CSARDELYGRAAGFYEQYF. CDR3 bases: TGCAGTGCTAGAGATGAGCTCTACGGTCGGGCTGCTGGGTTCTACGAGCAGTACTTC.

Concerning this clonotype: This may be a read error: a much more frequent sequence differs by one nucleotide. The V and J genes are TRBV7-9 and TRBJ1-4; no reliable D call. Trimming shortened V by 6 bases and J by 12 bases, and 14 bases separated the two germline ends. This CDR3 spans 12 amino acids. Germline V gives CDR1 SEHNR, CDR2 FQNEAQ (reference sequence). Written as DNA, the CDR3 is TGTGCCAGCAGTACTTACAAGGAAGAACTGTTTTTT. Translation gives CASSTYKEELFF.

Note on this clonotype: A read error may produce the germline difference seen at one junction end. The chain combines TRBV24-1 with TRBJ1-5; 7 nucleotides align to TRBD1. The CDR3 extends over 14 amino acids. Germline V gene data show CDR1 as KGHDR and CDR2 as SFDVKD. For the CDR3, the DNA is TGTGCCACCAGTGATCCGGGACAGAATCAGCTCCAGCATTTT. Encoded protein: CATSDPGQNQLQHF.

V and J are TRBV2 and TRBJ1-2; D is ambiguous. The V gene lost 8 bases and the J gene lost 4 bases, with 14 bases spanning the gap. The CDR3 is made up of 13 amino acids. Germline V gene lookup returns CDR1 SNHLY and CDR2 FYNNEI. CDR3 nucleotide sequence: TGTGCCAGCCAAGCCGAGGAGGGCTATGGCTACACCTTC. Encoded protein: CASQAEEGYGYTF.

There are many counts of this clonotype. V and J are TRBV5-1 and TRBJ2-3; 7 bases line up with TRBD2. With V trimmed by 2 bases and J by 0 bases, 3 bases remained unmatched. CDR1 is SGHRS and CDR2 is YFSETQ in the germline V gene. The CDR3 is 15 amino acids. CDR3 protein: CASSLDGRSTDTQYF. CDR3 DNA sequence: TGCGCCAGCAGCTTAGACGGGAGGAGCACAGATACGCAGTATTTT.

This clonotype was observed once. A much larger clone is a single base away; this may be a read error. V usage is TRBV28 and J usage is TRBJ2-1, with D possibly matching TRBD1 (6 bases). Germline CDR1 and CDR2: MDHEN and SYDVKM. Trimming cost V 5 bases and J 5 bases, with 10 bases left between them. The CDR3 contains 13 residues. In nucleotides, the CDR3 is TGTGCCAGCAGTCCAGGACAGCACAATGAGCAGTTCTTC. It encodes CASSPGQHNEQFF. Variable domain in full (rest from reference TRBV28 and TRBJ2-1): DVKVTQSSRYLVKRTGEKVFLECVQDMDHENMFWYRQDPGLGLRLIYFSYDVKMKEKGDIPEGYSVSREKKERFSLILESASTNQTSMYLCASSPGQHNEQFFGPGTRLTVL.

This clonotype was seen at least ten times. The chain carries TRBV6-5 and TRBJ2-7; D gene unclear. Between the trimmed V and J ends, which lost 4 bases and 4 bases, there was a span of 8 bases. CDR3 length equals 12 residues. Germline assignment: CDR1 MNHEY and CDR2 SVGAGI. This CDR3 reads CASSSTRYEQYF. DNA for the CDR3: TGTGCCAGCAGTTCTACGCGTTACGAGCAGTACTTC.